The rows below give T cell receptor beta chains drawn from one sample of a study of CD8+ T cells in alopecia areata. Generated by immunoSEQ multiplex PCR, the TCRdb table keeps only in-frame clones and is missing some. The table includes 250,000 or so clones, roughly two thirds detected once. Sequences were derived from CD4+ T cells sorted from blood, sampled at week 0. These receptors were taken from a human donor with alopecia areata. Each CDR3 is given without its conserved first and last residue. For some rows the clone size is stated as once, few or many, or as a class when expanded; others skip it.

size: NA
length: 10
J: TRBJ2-5
V: TRBV29-1
CDR3: SVEMGGETQY

size: NA
length: 12
J: TRBJ2-3
V: TRBV30
CDR3: AWRLAGSTDTQY

size: NA
length: 13
J: TRBJ2-5
V: TRBV15
CDR3: ATSPGSGGSETQY

size: NA
length: 12
J: TRBJ2-7
V: TRBV9
CDR3: ASSVALKGYEQY

size: NA
length: 11
J: TRBJ1-5
V: TRBV7-2
CDR3: ASSRWGNQPQH

size: NA
length: 10
J: TRBJ1-5
V: TRBV2
CDR3: ASSEVNQPQH

size: NA
length: 13
J: TRBJ2-5
V: TRBV29-1
CDR3: SVEDHRRDGETQY

size: NA
length: 12
J: TRBJ2-3
V: TRBV29-1
CDR3: SVGRGGRTDTQY

size: NA
length: 13
J: TRBJ2-7
V: TRBV7-6
CDR3: ASSLKPPGTYEQY

size: few
length: 11
J: TRBJ2-5
V: TRBV2
CDR3: ASRRGSGETQY

size: NA
length: 14
J: TRBJ1-1
V: TRBV9
CDR3: ASSVGDRVLFGEAF

size: NA
length: 12
J: TRBJ2-1
V: TRBV6-4
CDR3: ASSDQGRPNEQF

size: NA
length: 13
J: TRBJ1-2
V: TRBV19
CDR3: ASTHPAGDHYGYT

size: NA
length: 10
J: TRBJ2-3
V: TRBV29-1
CDR3: SVLVGSDTQY

size: few
length: 11
J: TRBJ2-1
V: TRBV6-5
CDR3: ASSPLGGNEQF

size: NA
length: 11
J: TRBJ2-7
V: TRBV5-1
CDR3: ASSLRGSYEQY

size: NA
length: 12
J: TRBJ2-1
V: TRBV7-3
CDR3: ASSFESSYNEQF

size: once
length: 10
J: TRBJ1-4
V: TRBV15
CDR3: ATSREKGKLF

size: NA
length: 13
J: TRBJ2-1
V: TRBV6-5
CDR3: ASSYGTSSYNEQF

size: NA
length: 12
J: TRBJ2-5
V: TRBV29-1
CDR3: SVEEYVGAETQY

size: few
length: 12
J: TRBJ1-1
V: TRBV4-2
CDR3: ASRGRGGNTEAF

size: NA
length: 11
J: TRBJ2-7
V: TRBV7-2
CDR3: ASSRGATYEQY

size: NA
length: 15
J: TRBJ2-5
V: TRBV7-9
CDR3: ASSALWSGGNKETQY

size: NA
length: 8
J: TRBJ2-5
V: TRBV7-8
CDR3: ASTQETQY

size: NA
length: 11
J: TRBJ1-6
V: TRBV29-1
CDR3: SVQFRGQSPLH

size: few
length: 11
J: TRBJ2-3
V: TRBV5-1
CDR3: ASSLGSTDTQY

size: NA
length: 12
J: TRBJ1-2
V: TRBV6-5
CDR3: ASRDPQGANGYT

size: NA
length: 13
J: TRBJ2-6
V: TRBV30
CDR3: AWSKDPSGANVLT

size: NA
length: 12
J: TRBJ2-7
V: TRBV29-1
CDR3: SVVHGQGAYEQY